Below, 8 T cell receptor beta chains from the same sample are listed, as sequenced in a study of OX40 agonist ivuxolimab in advanced cancers. Produced via immunoSEQ multiplex PCR; TCRdb's table is partial and in-frame only. This sample has tens of thousands of clones, with around 89% found just once. Sequencing was performed on CD4+ or CD8+ T cells sorted from blood, taken in a trial of the OX40 agonist ivuxolimab. The origin of the receptors is an adult with an advanced solid tumor such as melanoma, head and neck, liver or kidney cancer.

A single count supports this clone. The chain combines TRBV11-1 with TRBJ1-1; D is unresolved. V was shortened by 1 base and J by 4 bases, with 10 bases between the two germline ends. Per the germline V gene, CDR1 is SGHAT and CDR2 is FQDESV (reference sequence). The CDR3 covers 14 residues. Here the CDR3 reads CASSLELSGTEAFF. The CDR3 DNA sequence: TGTGCCAGCAGCTTAGAACTCAGCGGCACTGAAGCTTTCTTT.

CDR3 sequence reads: CASSISINSGNTIYF. The DNA of the CDR3 is TGTGCCAGCAGTATAAGCATAAACTCTGGAAACACCATATATTTT. The V call is TRBV2, the J call TRBJ1-3, with D uncertain. Trimming left V 5 bases short and J 0 bases short, with 11 bases between. CDR1 is SNHLY, CDR2 FYNNEI, per germline. This CDR3 spans 15 amino acids.

CDR3 amino acids: CASSFSTGKTSVQETQYF. The CDR3 nucleotides are TGTGCCAGCAGCTTCTCGACAGGGAAAACTTCAGTTCAAGAGACCCAGTACTTC. The chain recombines TRBV7-9 with TRBJ2-5, with 7 nucleotides matching TRBD1. The CDR3 is 18 amino acids. V lost 3 bases and J lost 2; bases outside the gene matches: 15. Germline CDR1 SEHNR, CDR2 FQNEAQ (reference sequence).

The CDR3 is CASSSLRGPYYEQYF. In DNA, the CDR3 is TGTGCCAGCAGCTCCCTTCGGGGCCCTTATTACGAGCAGTACTTC. V gene TRBV11-2 combines with J gene TRBJ2-7; D possibly matches TRBD1 or TRBD2 (5 bases each). Trimming shortened V by 4 bases and J by 4 bases, and 17 bases separated the two germline ends. From germline, CDR1 is SGHAT and CDR2 FQNNGV. This CDR3 is built from 15 residues.

This clone was recorded once. V and J are TRBV4-2 and TRBJ2-5; D possibly matches TRBD1 or TRBD2 (6 bases each). CDR3 size: 16 residues. The V end lost 1 base, the J end lost 4 bases, and 16 bases lay between the germline ends. Germline CDR1 is LGHNA and CDR2 is YNFKEQ. The CDR3 loop reads CASSQGTSGGGETQYF. CDR3 sequence (DNA): TGTGCCAGCAGCCAAGGCACCTCCGGAGGGGGAGAGACCCAGTACTTC.

The chain joins TRBV19 to TRBJ1-2; D gene ambiguous. This CDR3 is built from 15 residues. CDR1 and CDR2 (germline): LNHDA, SQIVND (reference sequence). V lost 3 bases to trimming and J lost 7 bases, with 18 bases between them. CDR3 sequence (DNA): TGTGCCAGTAGTATCAATGGCAACTCCCCAGCTGGCTACACCTTC. It codes for CASSINGNSPAGYTF.

The chain recombines TRBV12-5 with TRBJ1-1, with unresolved D. Germline lookup yields CDR1 LGHNT and CDR2 FRNRAP. The germline V and J ends were trimmed by 4 bases and 1 base, with 13 bases remaining between them. The CDR3 totals 15 residues. CDR3 residues: CASGSLPASNTEAFF. CDR3 nucleotide sequence: TGTGCTAGTGGTTCCTTGCCGGCTTCGAACACTGAAGCTTTCTTT.

By proportion, this clone is medium-sized (0.01 to 0.1%). The sample holds other DNA sequences that translate to the same CDR3. CDR3 region: CASSERGTGLSPLHF. The CDR3 coding sequence is TGTGCCAGCAGTGAACGAGGGACAGGGCTATCACCCCTCCACTTT. The chain has TRBV2 and TRBJ1-6, with TRBD1 matching over 9 bases. V dropped 2 bases and J dropped 10; count of bases not matched to a gene: 6. Looked up from germline, CDR1 is SNHLY and CDR2 is FYNNEI. The length of the CDR3 is 15 residues.